This TCR beta chain originates from a study of long-term antiretroviral therapy in people with HIV. Study findings and constraints: Increased diversity was seen after ART, yet it remained lower than in transplant donor controls. Whereas controls had wider CDR3 length ranges, HIV repertoires had narrower ones.

Researchers report immunoSEQ v3.0 was run at survey level. Profiling relied on immunoSEQ multiplex PCR, and the TCRdb table lists in-frame clones only, not all of them. The sample has around 20,000 clones, 84% seen once. Details on this clone: Antigen: not known.

The material was unsorted PBMCs, obtained roughly 5.7 years after starting antiretroviral therapy. This TCR derives from a young man with HIV.

The CDR3 sequence: CASRTSGGTDTQYF. Here the CDR3 DNA reads TGTGCCAGCCGGACTAGCGGGGGTACAGATACGCAGTATTTT. The V and J genes are TRBV19 and TRBJ2-3; TRBD2 matches 13 bases. This CDR3 is 14 amino acids long. CDR1 is LNHDA and CDR2 is SQIVND in the germline V gene (reference sequence). V shed 9 bases and J 3 bases; nucleotides not matched to a gene: 3.